This T cell receptor beta chain is from a study of human T cells and chemical hapten exposure. For the study at large: Donors were sensitized with 2% DPC on the upper inner arm.

Each CDR3 protein gets one entry after TCRdb re-called the RACE reads with MiXCR. The sample has a few hundred thousand distinct CDR3 sequences; roughly 8% are singletons. Study-wide findings and caveats: With DPC sensitization, TCRs exceeding 1 in 1000 frequency showed no change.

Germline CDR1 is LNHNV and CDR2 is YYDKDF (reference sequence). Trimming took 1 base from V and 3 from J; bases not matched to a gene: 7. The CDR3 runs to 16 residues. Time point denoted: pre-sensitization, week 0. Indicated treatment: therapeutic diphenylcyclopropenone sensitization with weekly scalp DPC. Comments on this clonotype: Antigen unknown.

The sequence was obtained from a man aged 18 to 30 with alopecia areata. Some clones in this sample may be carry-over from other donors' samples. J is TRBJ2-7 and V is TRBV15, with TRBD2 matching 9 bases. This sample comprised whole blood, obtained in connection with sensitization to the hapten diphenylcyclopropenone (DPC). CDR3 in amino acids: CATSRAGLALHYEQYV. The CDR3 bases are TGTGCCACCAGCAGAGCGGGACTAGCCCTACACTACGAGCAGTACGTC.